This TCR beta chain was captured by sequencing in a study of cytomegalovirus exposure and HLA in healthy donors. There are 13 residues in the CDR3. The V end was cut by 6 bases, the J end by 7 bases, with 16 bases between. Germline CDR1 SGHNT, CDR2 YYREEE (reference sequence). The assay was immunoSEQ multiplex PCR, and TCRdb's table has in-frame clones only and misses some. The table lists some 310,000 clones, roughly 86% of them singletons. This clonotype was obtained from a man under 40 in good health and CMV-seronegative. Sequences were obtained from PBMCs. The rearrangement uses TRBV5-4 and TRBJ1-2; D possibly corresponds to TRBD1 (5 bases). CDR3 DNA: TGTGCCAGCACCCCACACCCCGGGGGTGGCTACACCTTC. Translating gives CASTPHPGGGYTF.